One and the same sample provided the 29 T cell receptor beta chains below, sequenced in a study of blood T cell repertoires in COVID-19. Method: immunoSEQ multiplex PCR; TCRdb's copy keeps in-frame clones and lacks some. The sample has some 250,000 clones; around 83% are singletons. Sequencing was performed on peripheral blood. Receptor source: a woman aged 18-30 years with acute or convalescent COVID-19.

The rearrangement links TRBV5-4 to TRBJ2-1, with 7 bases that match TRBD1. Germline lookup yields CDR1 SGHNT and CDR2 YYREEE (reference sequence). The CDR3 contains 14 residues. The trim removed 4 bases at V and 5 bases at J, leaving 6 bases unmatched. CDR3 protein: CASSVGQSNNEQFF. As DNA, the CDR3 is TGTGCCAGCAGCGTGGGACAGTCTAACAATGAGCAGTTCTTC.

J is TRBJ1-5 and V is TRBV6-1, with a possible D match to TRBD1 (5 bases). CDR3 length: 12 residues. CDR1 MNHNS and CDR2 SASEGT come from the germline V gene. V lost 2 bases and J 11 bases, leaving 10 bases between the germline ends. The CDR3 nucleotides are TGTGCCAGCAGTGAACAGGGTAGGGCCCAGCATTTT. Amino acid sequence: CASSEQGRAQHF.

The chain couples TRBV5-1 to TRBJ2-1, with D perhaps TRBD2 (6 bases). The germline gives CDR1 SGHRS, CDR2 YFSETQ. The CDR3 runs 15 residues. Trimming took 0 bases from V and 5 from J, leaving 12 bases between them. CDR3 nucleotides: TGCGCCAGCAGCTTGGCGGGTAGCGGAAACAATGAGCAGTTCTTC. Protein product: CASSLAGSGNNEQFF.

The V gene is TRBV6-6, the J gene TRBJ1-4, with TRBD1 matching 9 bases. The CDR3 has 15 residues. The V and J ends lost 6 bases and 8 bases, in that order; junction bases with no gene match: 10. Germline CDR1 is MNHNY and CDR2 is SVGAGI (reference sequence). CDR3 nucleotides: TGTGCCAGCAGGACGGCGGGACAGGGAGGGGAAAAACTGTTTTTT. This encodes CASRTAGQGGEKLFF.

For the CDR3, the DNA is TGTGCCAGCAGCTTGATGGGGCCAGGGGGCCTCAATGAGCAGTTCTTC. Translating gives CASSLMGPGGLNEQFF. V gene TRBV5-6 combines with J gene TRBJ2-1, with 8 bases lining up with TRBD1. The CDR3 has 16 residues. After removal of 1 base from V and 6 bases from J, the junction contained 9 bases not matched to a gene. Germline assignment: CDR1 SGHDT and CDR2 YYEEEE.

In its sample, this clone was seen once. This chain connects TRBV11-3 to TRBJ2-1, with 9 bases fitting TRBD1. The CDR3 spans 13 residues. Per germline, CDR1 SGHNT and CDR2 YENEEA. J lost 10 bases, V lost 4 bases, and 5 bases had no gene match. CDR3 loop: CASSWTGAGEQFF. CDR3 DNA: TGTGCCAGCAGCTGGACAGGGGCGGGGGAGCAGTTCTTC.

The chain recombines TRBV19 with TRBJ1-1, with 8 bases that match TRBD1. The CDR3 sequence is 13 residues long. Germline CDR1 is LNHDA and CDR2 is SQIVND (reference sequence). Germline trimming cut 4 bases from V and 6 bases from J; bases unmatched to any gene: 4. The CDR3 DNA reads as TGTGCCAGTAGTAGAGACAGGGGACCTGAAGCTTTCTTT. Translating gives CASSRDRGPEAFF.

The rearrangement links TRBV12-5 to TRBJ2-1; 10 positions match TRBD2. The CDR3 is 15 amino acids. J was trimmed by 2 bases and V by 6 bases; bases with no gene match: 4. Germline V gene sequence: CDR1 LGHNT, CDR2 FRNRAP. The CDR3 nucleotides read TGTGCTAGTGGGCTGGGACTAGCGACCTACAATGAGCAGTTCTTC. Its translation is CASGLGLATYNEQFF.

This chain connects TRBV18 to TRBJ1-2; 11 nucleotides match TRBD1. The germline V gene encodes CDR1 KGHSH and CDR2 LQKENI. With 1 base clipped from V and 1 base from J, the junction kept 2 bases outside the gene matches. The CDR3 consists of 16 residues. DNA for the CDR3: TGTGCCAGCTCACCACGGGGACAGGGGGTTAACTATGGCTACACCTTC. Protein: CASSPRGQGVNYGYTF.

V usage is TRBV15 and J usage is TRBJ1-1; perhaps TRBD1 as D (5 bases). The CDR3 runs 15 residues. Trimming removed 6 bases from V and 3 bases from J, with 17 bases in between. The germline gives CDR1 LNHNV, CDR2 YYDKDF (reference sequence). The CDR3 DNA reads TGTGCCACCAGATTGGGTCAGGGTTTAGACACTGAAGCTTTCTTT. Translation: CATRLGQGLDTEAFF.

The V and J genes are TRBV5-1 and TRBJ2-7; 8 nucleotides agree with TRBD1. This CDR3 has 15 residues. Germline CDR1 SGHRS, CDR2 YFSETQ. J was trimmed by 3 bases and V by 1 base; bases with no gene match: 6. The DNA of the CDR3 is TGCGCCAGCAGCTTGACAGGGGGTCCGAACTACGAGCAGTACTTC. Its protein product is CASSLTGGPNYEQYF.

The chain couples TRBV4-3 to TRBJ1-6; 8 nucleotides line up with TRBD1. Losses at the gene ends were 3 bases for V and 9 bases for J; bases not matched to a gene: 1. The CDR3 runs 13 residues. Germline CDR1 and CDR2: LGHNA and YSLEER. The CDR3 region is CASSQTGVSPLHF. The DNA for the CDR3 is TGCGCCAGCAGCCAGACAGGGGTTTCACCCCTCCACTTT.

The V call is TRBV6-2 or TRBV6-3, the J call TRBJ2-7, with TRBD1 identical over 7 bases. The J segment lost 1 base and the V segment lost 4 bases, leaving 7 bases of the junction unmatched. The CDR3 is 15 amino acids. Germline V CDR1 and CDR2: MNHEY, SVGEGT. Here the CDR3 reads CASSSATGHSYEQYF. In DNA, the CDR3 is TGTGCCAGCAGTTCGGCGACAGGGCATTCCTACGAGCAGTACTTC.

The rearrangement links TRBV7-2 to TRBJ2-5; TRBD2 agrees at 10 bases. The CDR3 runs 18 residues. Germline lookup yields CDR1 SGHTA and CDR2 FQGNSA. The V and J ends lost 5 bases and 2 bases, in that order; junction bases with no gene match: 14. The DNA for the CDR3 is TGTGCCAGCAGCCCCGCCGAGGGAGCGGGAGGGCGGCAAGAGACCCAGTACTTC. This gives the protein CASSPAEGAGGRQETQYF.

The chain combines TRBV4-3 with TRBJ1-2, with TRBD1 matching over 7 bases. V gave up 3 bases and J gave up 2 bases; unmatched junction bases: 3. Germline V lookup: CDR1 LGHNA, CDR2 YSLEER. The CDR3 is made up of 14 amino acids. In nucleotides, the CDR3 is TGCGCCAGCAGCCACAGGGGGGCCAACTATGGCTACACCTTC. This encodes CASSHRGANYGYTF.

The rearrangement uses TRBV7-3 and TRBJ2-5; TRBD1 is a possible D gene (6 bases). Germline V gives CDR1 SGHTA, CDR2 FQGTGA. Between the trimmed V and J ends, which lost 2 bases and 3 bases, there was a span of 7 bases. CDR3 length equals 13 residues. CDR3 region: CASSLGTKETQYF. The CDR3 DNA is TGTGCCAGCAGCTTAGGGACAAAAGAGACCCAGTACTTC.

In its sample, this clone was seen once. CDR3 region: CASSQTAGPNEQFF. CDR3 DNA: TGTGCCAGCAGCCAAACGGCGGGTCCCAATGAGCAGTTCTTC. V and J are TRBV3-1 (or the pseudogene TRBV3-2) and TRBJ2-1, with a tentative D call TRBD2 (5 bases). With 2 bases removed from V and 6 bases from J, the gap between germline ends came to 11 bases. Germline CDR1 reads LGHDT; CDR2 reads YNNKEL (reference sequence). This CDR3 is 14 amino acids long.

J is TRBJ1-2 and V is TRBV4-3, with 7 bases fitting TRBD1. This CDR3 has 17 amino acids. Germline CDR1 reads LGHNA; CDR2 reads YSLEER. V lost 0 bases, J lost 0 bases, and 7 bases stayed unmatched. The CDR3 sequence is CASSQESGGTANYGYTF. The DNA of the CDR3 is TGCGCCAGCAGCCAAGAATCGGGTGGGACAGCTAACTATGGCTACACCTTC.

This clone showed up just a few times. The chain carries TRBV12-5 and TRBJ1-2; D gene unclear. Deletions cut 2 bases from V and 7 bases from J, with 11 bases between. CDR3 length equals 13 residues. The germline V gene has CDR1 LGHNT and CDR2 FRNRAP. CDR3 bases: TGTGCTAGTGGTTTGAATCCGGTCTCTGGCTACACCTTC. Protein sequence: CASGLNPVSGYTF. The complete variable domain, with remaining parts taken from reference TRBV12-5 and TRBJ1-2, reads DARVTQTPRHKVTEMGQEVTMRCQPILGHNTVFWYRQTMMQGLELLAYFRNRAPLDDSGMPKDRFSAEMPDATLATLKIQPSEPRDSAVYFCASGLNPVSGYTFGSGTRLTVV.

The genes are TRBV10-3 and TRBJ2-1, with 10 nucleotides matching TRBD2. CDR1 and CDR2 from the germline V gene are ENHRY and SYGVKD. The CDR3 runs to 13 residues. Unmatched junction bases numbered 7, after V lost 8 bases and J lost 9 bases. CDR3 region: CAIRASGRPEQFF. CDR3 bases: TGTGCCATCCGGGCTAGCGGGAGACCTGAGCAGTTCTTC.

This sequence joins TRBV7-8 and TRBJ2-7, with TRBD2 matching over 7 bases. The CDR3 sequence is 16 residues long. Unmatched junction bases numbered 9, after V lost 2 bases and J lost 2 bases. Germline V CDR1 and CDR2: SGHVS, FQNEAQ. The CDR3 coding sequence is TGTGCCAGCAGCTTAAGACCAGCGGGGAATACCTACGAGCAGTACTTC. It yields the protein CASSLRPAGNTYEQYF.

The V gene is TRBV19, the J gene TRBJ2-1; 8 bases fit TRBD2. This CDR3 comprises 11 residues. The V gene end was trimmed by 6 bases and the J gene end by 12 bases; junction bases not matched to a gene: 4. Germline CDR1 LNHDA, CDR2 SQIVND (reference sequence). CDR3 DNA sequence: TGTGCCAGTAGGGCGGGGGGCACGCAGTTCTTC. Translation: CASRAGGTQFF.

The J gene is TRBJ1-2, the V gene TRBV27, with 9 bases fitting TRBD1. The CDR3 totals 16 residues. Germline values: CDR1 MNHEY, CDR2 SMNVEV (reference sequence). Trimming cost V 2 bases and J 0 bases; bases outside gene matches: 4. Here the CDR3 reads CASSLGQGKPNYGYTF. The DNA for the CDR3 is TGTGCCAGCAGTTTAGGACAGGGGAAACCTAACTATGGCTACACCTTC.

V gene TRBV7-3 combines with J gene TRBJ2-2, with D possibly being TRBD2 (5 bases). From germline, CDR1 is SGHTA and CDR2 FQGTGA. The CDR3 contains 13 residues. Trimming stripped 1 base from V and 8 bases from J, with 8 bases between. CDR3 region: CASSLNLAGELFF. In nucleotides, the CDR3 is TGTGCCAGCAGCTTAAATCTAGCTGGGGAGCTGTTTTTT.

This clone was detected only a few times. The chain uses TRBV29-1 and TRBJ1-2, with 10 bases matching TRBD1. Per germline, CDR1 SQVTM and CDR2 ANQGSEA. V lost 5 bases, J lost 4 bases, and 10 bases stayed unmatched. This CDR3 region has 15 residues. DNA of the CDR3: TGCAGCGTTTTTGCACCGGGACAGGGGATCTATGGCTACACCTTC. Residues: CSVFAPGQGIYGYTF.

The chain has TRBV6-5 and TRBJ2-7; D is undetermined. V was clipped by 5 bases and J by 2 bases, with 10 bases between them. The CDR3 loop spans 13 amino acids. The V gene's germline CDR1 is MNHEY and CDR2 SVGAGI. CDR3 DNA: TGTGCCAGCAGTACAATGTCACCCTACGAGCAGTACTTC. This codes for CASSTMSPYEQYF.

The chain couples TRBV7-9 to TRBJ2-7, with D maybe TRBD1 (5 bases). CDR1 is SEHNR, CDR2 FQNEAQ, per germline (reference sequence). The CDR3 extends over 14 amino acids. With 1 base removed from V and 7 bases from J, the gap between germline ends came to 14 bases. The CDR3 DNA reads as TGTGCCAGCAGCTTAGAGGGCAGGGCGTCGGAGCAGTACTTC. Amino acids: CASSLEGRASEQYF.

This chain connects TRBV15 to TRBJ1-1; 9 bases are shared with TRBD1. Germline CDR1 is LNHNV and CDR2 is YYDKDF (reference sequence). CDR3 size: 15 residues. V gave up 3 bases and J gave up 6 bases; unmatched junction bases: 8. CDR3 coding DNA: TGTGCCACCAGCAGGGACAGGGGCCTAGACTCTGAAGCTTTCTTT. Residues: CATSRDRGLDSEAFF.

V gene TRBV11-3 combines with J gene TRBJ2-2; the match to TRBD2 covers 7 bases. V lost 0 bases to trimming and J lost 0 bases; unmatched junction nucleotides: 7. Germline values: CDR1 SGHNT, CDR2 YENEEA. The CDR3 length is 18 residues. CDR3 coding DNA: TGTGCCAGCAGCTTAGATCAGGGCGGGAGTACGAACACCGGGGAGCTGTTTTTT. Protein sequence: CASSLDQGGSTNTGELFF.